The rows below give T cell receptor beta chains drawn from one sample of a study of shared clonotypes between healthy human individuals. Measured with immunoSEQ multiplex PCR; TCRdb has only the in-frame clones, and not every one. The sample yields 900,000 to 1,200,000 clones, about four fifths seen once. The specimen was memory CD4+ T cells from PBMCs. The receptors were gathered from a man younger than 35 in good health. Some clones in this sample may be carry-over from other donors' samples. Both conserved end residues are part of each CDR3. The order of the fields is CDR3 protein, CDR3 DNA, clone size, V gene, J gene, D gene. A D gene is named only where the DNA matches it firmly. Some rows have no size entry. The others give once, few or many, or a class for an expanded clone.

CASSPTALGSYNYGYTF	TGTGCCAGCAGTCCCACCGCCTTAGGGAGCTATAACTATGGCTACACCTTC	-	TRBV27	TRBJ1-2	-
CASSPWGDTEAFF	TGTGCCAGCTCACCATGGGGGGACACTGAAGCTTTCTTT	once	TRBV18	TRBJ1-1	-
CASSSPRQGRHEQYF	TGTGCCAGCAGTTCCCCGCGGCAGGGTCGGCACGAGCAGTACTTC	few	TRBV28	TRBJ2-7	-
CAWSVPGKTQYF	TGTGCCTGGAGTGTACCGGGGAAGACCCAGTACTTC	-	TRBV30	TRBJ2-5	-
CASSSFTTANTGELFF	TGTGCCAGCAGCTCCTTCACGACAGCCAACACCGGGGAGCTGTTTTTT	-	TRBV11-2	TRBJ2-2	-
CASSRTTGGGNEQYF	TGCGCCAGCAGCAGGACGACAGGGGGCGGGAACGAGCAGTACTTC	-	TRBV5-1	TRBJ2-7	TRBD1
CASSLDLGPVNGYTF	TGTGCCAGCTCACTGGACCTAGGTCCGGTCAATGGCTACACCTTC	-	TRBV18	TRBJ1-2	-
CASTMGLMYEQYF	TGTGCCAGCACCATGGGACTAATGTACGAGCAGTACTTC	-	TRBV7-2	TRBJ2-7	TRBD2
CASSHDGRGNEQFF	TGCGCCAGCAGCCACGACGGGAGAGGCAATGAGCAGTTCTTC	-	TRBV4-3	TRBJ2-1	-
CASSYYRTGDGGYTF	TGTGCCAGCAGTTATTATAGGACAGGCGATGGGGGCTACACCTTC	-	TRBV6-5	TRBJ1-2	TRBD1
CASSRRGLNTEAFF	TGTGCCAGCAGCCGTCGGGGCCTGAACACTGAAGCTTTCTTT	-	TRBV14	TRBJ1-1	-
CSVGDETLPSEDTQYF	TGCAGCGTTGGGGACGAGACACTACCATCCGAAGATACGCAGTATTTT	few	TRBV29-1	TRBJ2-3	-
CASSGPLFTETEAFF	TGTGCCAGCAGTGGCCCTCTTTTCACGGAGACTGAAGCTTTCTTT	few	TRBV25-1	TRBJ1-1	-
CASTARISNQPQHF	TGTGCCAGCACCGCCCGCATCAGCAATCAGCCCCAGCATTTT	-	TRBV6-6	TRBJ1-5	-
CASSFRGEGYTF	TGTGCCAGCAGCTTCCGGGGGGAGGGCTACACCTTC	-	TRBV11-2	TRBJ1-2	-
CASSQEEGTFNIQYF	TGCGCCAGCAGCCAGGAAGAGGGAACTTTTAACATTCAGTACTTC	-	TRBV5-1	TRBJ2-4	-
CASASPATLYEQYF	TGTGCCAGCGCCTCCCCCGCTACCCTCTACGAGCAGTACTTC	-	TRBV28	TRBJ2-7	-
CASSPEAESSTDTQYF	TGTGCCAGCAGCCCGGAGGCTGAATCTAGCACAGATACGCAGTATTTT	-	TRBV4-2	TRBJ2-3	-
CASSQDGGVRTGELFF	TGCGCCAGCAGCCAAGATGGTGGGGTCAGGACCGGGGAGCTGTTTTTT	-	TRBV4-3	TRBJ2-2	-
CASSQRRNYGYTF	TGTGCCAGCAGCCAGCGCCGTAACTATGGCTACACCTTC	-	TRBV7-8	TRBJ1-2	-
CASRPEGANTGELFF	TGTGCCAGCCGTCCGGAGGGAGCTAACACCGGGGAGCTGTTTTTT	many	TRBV10-3	TRBJ2-2	-
CASSSRTGGNYGYTF	TGTGCCAGCAGCTCCCGGACAGGGGGGAACTATGGCTACACCTTC	-	TRBV7-6	TRBJ1-2	TRBD1
CASSPAGRGDYGYTF	TGTGCCAGCAGCCCCGCCGGCAGGGGAGACTATGGCTACACCTTC	-	TRBV7-3	TRBJ1-2	-
CASGLGTDTQYF	TGTGCCAGCGGGCTTGGAACAGATACGCAGTATTTT	-	TRBV11-3	TRBJ2-3	-
CASSLPRLIEQYF	TGTGCCAGCAGCTTACCCCGTTTGATCGAGCAGTACTTC	-	TRBV5-6	TRBJ2-7	-
CASSRPTLRQETQYF	TGTGCCAGCAGCCGCCCGACTCTTCGTCAAGAGACCCAGTACTTC	-	TRBV6-6	TRBJ2-5	-
CASKNWASTEAFF	TGTGCCAGCAAGAATTGGGCGTCCACTGAAGCTTTCTTT	-	TRBV5-4	TRBJ1-1	-
CASSLSAAVGELFF	TGCGCCAGCAGCTTGTCAGCGGCCGTTGGGGAGCTGTTTTTT	-	TRBV5-1	TRBJ2-2	-
CARLVASYEQYF	TGTGCCAGATTAGTGGCCTCCTACGAGCAGTACTTC	few	TRBV19	TRBJ2-7	-
CAAPGATYEQYF	TGTGCCGCCCCCGGGGCTACCTACGAGCAGTACTTC	once	TRBV5-8	TRBJ2-7	-
CASSGVETQYF	TGTGCCAGTAGCGGGGTCGAGACCCAGTACTTC	-	TRBV28	TRBJ2-5	TRBD2
CASKGTSGSYEQYF	TGTGCCAGTAAGGGGACTAGCGGGAGTTACGAGCAGTACTTC	-	TRBV19	TRBJ2-7	TRBD2
CASSLGGQGTDTQYF	TGCGCCAGCAGCTTGGGTGGGCAGGGAACAGATACGCAGTATTTT	once	TRBV5-1	TRBJ2-3	-
CASSQVEVRKETQYF	TGCGCCAGCAGCCAAGTAGAAGTCAGAAAGGAGACCCAGTACTTC	once	TRBV4-1	TRBJ2-5	-
CASSYLGQAGETQYF	TGTGCCAGCAGTTATCTGGGACAGGCTGGCGAGACCCAGTACTTC	-	TRBV6-6	TRBJ2-5	TRBD1
CASSRRSREPQHF	TGTGCCAGCAGTAGGAGGAGTAGGGAGCCCCAGCATTTT	-	TRBV28	TRBJ1-5	-
CASRQGGTSDYEQYF	TGTGCCAGCAGACAAGGAGGGACTAGCGACTACGAGCAGTACTTC	-	TRBV28	TRBJ2-7	TRBD2
CAISESVPYLRGRTEAFF	TGTGCCATCAGTGAGTCGGTTCCCTACCTCCGGGGAAGGACTGAAGCTTTCTTT	few	TRBV10-3	TRBJ1-1	-
CASTDWSSYNEQFF	TGTGCCAGCACCGACTGGAGCTCCTACAATGAGCAGTTCTTC	few	TRBV6-1	TRBJ2-1	-
CASSPRGLFGNTIYF	TGTGCCAGCAGCCCCAGGGGGCTCTTCGGAAACACCATATATTTT	-	TRBV9	TRBJ1-3	TRBD1
CASSVVSASPGADNEQFF	TGTGCCAGCAGCGTAGTCTCGGCTAGTCCAGGGGCCGACAATGAGCAGTTCTTC	-	TRBV9	TRBJ2-1	-
CASSVSGTREKLFF	TGTGCCAGCAGTGTTTCCGGGACGAGGGAAAAACTGTTTTTT	-	TRBV25-1	TRBJ1-4	-
CAWTVRTGGMNTEAFF	TGTGCCTGGACCGTGAGAACAGGGGGGATGAACACTGAAGCTTTCTTT	-	TRBV30	TRBJ1-1	TRBD1
CASKVEQGVIEQYF	TGTGCCAGCAAGGTAGAACAGGGAGTGATCGAGCAGTACTTC	many	TRBV2	TRBJ2-7	-
CASSLTGYGYTF	TGTGCCAGCAGTCTTACAGGGTATGGCTACACCTTC	-	TRBV5-6	TRBJ1-2	-
CASRSTGVANQPQHF	TGTGCCAGCAGATCCACAGGGGTCGCAAATCAGCCCCAGCATTTT	few	TRBV28	TRBJ1-5	TRBD1
CASSLSGTYTDTQYF	TGTGCCAGCAGCTTATCTGGGACTTACACAGATACGCAGTATTTT	few	TRBV7-2	TRBJ2-3	-
CASSLAPGLAGGRNTGELFF	TGTGCCAGCAGCCTAGCGCCGGGACTAGCGGGAGGGAGGAACACCGGGGAGCTGTTTTTT	-	TRBV4-2	TRBJ2-2	TRBD2
CASSLRGLVTGELFF	TGTGCCAGCAGCTTGAGGGGGCTGGTCACCGGGGAGCTGTTTTTT	-	TRBV5-4	TRBJ2-2	TRBD1
CASSLIGQQETQYF	TGTGCCAGCAGTTTAATTGGACAGCAAGAGACCCAGTACTTC	-	TRBV27	TRBJ2-5	-
CASSLVGGRPGELFF	TGTGCCAGCAGCTTGGTGGGAGGCCGCCCCGGGGAGCTGTTTTTT	once	TRBV5-5	TRBJ2-2	-
CASSPRQGEKLFF	TGCGCCAGCAGCCCTAGACAGGGGGAAAAACTGTTTTTT	-	TRBV5-1	TRBJ1-4	TRBD1
CASSLARGGPGWNEQFF	TGTGCCAGCAGCTTAGCCAGGGGGGGACCAGGGTGGAATGAGCAGTTCTTC	-	TRBV7-7	TRBJ2-1	-
CASSTEETQYF	TGTGCCAGCAGTACGGAGGAGACCCAGTACTTC	-	TRBV28	TRBJ2-5	-
CASRDWASGSDYEQYF	TGTGCCAGCCGGGACTGGGCTAGCGGTTCAGACTACGAGCAGTACTTC	-	TRBV28	TRBJ2-7	TRBD2
CASSQPEKYGYTF	TGTGCCAGCAGCCAACCAGAAAAGTATGGCTACACCTTC	-	TRBV9	TRBJ1-2	-
CASTVASGSSYEQYF	TGTGCCAGCACGGTTGCTAGCGGGAGCTCCTACGAGCAGTACTTC	-	TRBV28	TRBJ2-7	TRBD2